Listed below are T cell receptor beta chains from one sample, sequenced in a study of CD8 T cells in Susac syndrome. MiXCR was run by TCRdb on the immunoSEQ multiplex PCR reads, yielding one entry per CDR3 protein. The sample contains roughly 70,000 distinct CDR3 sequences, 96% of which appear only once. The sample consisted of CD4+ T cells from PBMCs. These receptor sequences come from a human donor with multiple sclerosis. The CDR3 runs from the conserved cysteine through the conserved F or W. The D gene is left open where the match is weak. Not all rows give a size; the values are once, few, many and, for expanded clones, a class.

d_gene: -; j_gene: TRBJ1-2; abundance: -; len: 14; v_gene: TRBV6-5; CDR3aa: CASSYSRVRAGYTF; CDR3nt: TGTGCCAGCAGTTACTCACGGGTTCGGGCTGGCTACACCTTC
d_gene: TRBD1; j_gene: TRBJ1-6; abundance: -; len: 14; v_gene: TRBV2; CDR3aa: CASSPGGNRSPLHF; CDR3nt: TGTGCCAGCAGTCCAGGGGGGAATCGTTCACCCCTCCACTTT
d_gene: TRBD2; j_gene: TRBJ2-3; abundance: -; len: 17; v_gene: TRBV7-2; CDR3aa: CASSLGFARESTDTQYF; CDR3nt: TGTGCCAGCAGCTTAGGTTTTGCGCGGGAGAGCACAGATACGCAGTATTTT
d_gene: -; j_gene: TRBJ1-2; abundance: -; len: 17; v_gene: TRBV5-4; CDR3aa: CASSRGGRGPQGYGYTF; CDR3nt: TGTGCCAGCAGCCGCGGTGGAAGGGGCCCCCAGGGCTATGGCTACACCTTC
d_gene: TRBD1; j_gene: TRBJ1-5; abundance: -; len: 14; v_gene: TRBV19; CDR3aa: CASSSVTGGQPQHF; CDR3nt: TGTGCCAGTAGTAGCGTTACAGGGGGACAGCCCCAGCATTTT
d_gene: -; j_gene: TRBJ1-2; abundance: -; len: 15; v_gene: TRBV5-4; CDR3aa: CASSLGVGEPYGYTF; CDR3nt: TGTGCCAGCAGCTTGGGCGTAGGAGAGCCGTATGGCTACACCTTC
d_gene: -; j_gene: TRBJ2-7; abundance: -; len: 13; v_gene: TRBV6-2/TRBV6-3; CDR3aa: CASREPGLYEQYF; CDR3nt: TGTGCCAGCAGAGAACCGGGACTCTACGAGCAGTACTTC
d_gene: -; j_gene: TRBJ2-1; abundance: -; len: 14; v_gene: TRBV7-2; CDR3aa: CASSLRDKRREQFF; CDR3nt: TGTGCCAGCAGCCTCCGGGACAAGCGGCGGGAGCAGTTCTTC
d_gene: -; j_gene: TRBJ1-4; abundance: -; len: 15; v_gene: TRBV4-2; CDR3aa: CASSQDPQKNEKLFF; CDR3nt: TGTGCCAGCAGCCAAGATCCGCAGAAGAATGAAAAACTGTTTTTT
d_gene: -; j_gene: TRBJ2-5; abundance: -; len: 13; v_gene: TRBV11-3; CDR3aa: CASSSSSRGTQYF; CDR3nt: TGTGCCAGCAGCTCCTCTTCCCGAGGGACCCAGTACTTC
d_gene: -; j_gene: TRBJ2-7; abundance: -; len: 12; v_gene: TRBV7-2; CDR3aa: CASSATSGEQYF; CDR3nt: TGTGCCAGCAGCGCGACCAGTGGCGAGCAGTACTTC
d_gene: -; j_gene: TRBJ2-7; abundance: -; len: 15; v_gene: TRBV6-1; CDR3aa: CASSVRLPSSYEQYF; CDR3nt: TGTGCCAGCAGTGTTCGACTACCGAGCTCCTACGAGCAGTACTTC
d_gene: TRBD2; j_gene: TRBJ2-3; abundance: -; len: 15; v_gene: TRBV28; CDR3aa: CASSGGAGGTDTQYF; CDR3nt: TGTGCCAGCAGCGGGGGGGCGGGCGGCACAGATACGCAGTATTTT
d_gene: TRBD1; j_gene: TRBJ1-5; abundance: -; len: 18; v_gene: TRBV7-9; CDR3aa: CASSPAGGGDRLNQPQHF; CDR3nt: TGTGCCAGCAGCCCCGCGGGGGGAGGGGACAGATTAAATCAGCCCCAGCATTTT
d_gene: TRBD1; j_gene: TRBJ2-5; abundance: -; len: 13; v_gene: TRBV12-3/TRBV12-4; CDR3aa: CASSQDRAETQYF; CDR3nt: TGTGCCAGCAGTCAGGACAGGGCAGAGACCCAGTACTTC
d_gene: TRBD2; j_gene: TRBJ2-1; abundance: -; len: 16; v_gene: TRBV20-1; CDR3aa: CSARDWASGGRDEQFF; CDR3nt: TGCAGTGCTAGAGATTGGGCTAGCGGGGGGAGAGATGAGCAGTTCTTC
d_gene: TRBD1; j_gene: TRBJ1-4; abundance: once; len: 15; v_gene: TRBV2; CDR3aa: CASSESPQGYEKLFF; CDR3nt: TGTGCCAGCAGTGAATCCCCACAGGGGTATGAAAAACTGTTTTTT
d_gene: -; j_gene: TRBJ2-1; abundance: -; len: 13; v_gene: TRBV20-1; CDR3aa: CSAIGDRYNEQFF; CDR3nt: TGCAGTGCTATAGGGGACCGTTACAATGAGCAGTTCTTC
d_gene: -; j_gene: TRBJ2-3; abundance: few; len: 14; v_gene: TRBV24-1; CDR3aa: CATSDSGSTDTQYF; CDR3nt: TGTGCCACCAGTGATTCTGGCAGCACAGATACGCAGTATTTT
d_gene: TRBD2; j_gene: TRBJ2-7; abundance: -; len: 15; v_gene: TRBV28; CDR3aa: CASTETLAGAYEQYF; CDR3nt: TGTGCCAGCACCGAAACCCTAGCGGGGGCCTACGAGCAGTACTTC
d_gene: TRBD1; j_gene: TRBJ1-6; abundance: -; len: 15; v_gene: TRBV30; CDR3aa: CAWDGTGGINSPLHF; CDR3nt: TGTGCCTGGGACGGGACAGGGGGCATTAATTCACCCCTCCACTTT
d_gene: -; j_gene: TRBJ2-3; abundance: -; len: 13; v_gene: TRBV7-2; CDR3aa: CASSLSRVNTQYF; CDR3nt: TGTGCCAGCAGCTTAAGTAGAGTGAATACGCAGTATTTT
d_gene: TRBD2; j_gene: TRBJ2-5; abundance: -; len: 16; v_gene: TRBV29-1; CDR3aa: CSVEPLRTSGGETQYF; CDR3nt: TGCAGCGTTGAGCCATTAAGGACTAGCGGGGGGGAGACCCAGTACTTC
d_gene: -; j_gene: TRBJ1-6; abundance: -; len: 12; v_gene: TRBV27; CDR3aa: CASARNNSPLHF; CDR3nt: TGTGCCAGCGCCCGTAATAATTCACCCCTCCACTTT
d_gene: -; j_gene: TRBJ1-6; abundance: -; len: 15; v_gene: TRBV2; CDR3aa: CASRYSGAWDSPLHF; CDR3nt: TGTGCCAGCAGATATTCCGGGGCCTGGGATTCACCCCTCCACTTT
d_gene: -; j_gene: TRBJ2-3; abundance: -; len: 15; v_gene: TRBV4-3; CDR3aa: CASSQGVVSADTQYF; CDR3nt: TGCGCCAGCAGCCAAGGCGTCGTGTCGGCAGATACGCAGTATTTT
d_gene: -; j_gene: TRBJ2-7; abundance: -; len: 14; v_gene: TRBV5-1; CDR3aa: CASSLYADTYEQYF; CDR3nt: TGCGCCAGCAGCTTGTACGCCGACACCTACGAGCAGTACTTC
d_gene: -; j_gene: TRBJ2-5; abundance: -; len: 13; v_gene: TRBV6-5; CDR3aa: CASYPPGQETQYF; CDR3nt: TGTGCCAGCTACCCACCGGGACAAGAGACCCAGTACTTC
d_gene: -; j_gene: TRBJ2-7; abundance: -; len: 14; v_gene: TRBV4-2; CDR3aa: CASSQVAGWNEQYF; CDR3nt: TGTGCCAGCAGCCAAGTTGCAGGGTGGAACGAGCAGTACTTC
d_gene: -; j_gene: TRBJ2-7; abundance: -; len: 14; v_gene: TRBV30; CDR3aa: CAWSAGTPSYEQYF; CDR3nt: TGTGCCTGGTCTGCCGGGACACCTTCCTACGAGCAGTACTTC
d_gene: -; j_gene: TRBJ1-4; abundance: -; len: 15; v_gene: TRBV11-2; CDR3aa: CASSLDGSSNEKLFF; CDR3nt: TGTGCCAGCAGCTTAGACGGCAGCTCCAATGAAAAACTGTTTTTT
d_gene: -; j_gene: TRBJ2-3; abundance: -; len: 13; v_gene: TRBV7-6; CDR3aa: CASSLATGDTQYF; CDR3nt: TGTGCCAGCAGCTTAGCGACTGGAGATACGCAGTATTTT
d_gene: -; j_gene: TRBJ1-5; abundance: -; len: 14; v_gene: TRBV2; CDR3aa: CASSEAGRYQPQHF; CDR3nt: TGTGCCAGCAGTGAAGCTGGTCGGTATCAGCCCCAGCATTTT
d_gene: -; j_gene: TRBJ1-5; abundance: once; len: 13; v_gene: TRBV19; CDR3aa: CASSIEGAQPQHF; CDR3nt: TGTGCCAGTAGTATAGAAGGGGCTCAGCCCCAGCATTTT
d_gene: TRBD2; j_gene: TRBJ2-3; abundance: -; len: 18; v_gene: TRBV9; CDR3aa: CASSVIAGALTSTDTQYF; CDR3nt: TGTGCCAGCAGCGTCATAGCGGGGGCGCTAACTAGCACAGATACGCAGTATTTT
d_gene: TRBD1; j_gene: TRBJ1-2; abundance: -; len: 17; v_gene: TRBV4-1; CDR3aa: CASSHEARDRGLRGYTF; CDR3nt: TGCGCCAGCAGCCACGAAGCCCGGGACAGGGGGCTAAGGGGCTACACCTTC
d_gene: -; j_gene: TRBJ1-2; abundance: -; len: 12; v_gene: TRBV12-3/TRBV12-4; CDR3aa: CASRLGIYGYTF; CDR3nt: TGTGCCAGCAGACTAGGGATCTATGGCTACACCTTC
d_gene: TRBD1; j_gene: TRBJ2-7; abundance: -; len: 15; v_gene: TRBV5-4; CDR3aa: CASSSGQGTEYEQYF; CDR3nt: TGTGCCAGCAGTTCGGGACAGGGGACCGAGTACGAGCAGTACTTC
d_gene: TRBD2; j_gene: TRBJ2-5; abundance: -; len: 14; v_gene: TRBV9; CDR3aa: CASSVGGGSETQYF; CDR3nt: TGTGCCAGCAGCGTAGGCGGGGGATCAGAGACCCAGTACTTC
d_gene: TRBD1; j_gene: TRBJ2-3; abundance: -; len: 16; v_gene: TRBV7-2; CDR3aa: CASSRTGDRGTDTQYF; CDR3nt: TGTGCCAGCAGTAGGACCGGGGACAGGGGCACAGATACGCAGTATTTT
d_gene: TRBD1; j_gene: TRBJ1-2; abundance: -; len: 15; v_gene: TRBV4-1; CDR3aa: CASSQTGQGHYGYTF; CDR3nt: TGCGCCAGCAGCCAAACCGGACAGGGGCACTATGGCTACACCTTC
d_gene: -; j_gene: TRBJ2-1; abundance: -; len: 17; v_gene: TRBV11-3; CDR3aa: CASSPPGDLRSYNEQFF; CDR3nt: TGTGCCAGCAGCCCCCCCGGTGACTTGAGATCCTACAATGAGCAGTTCTTC
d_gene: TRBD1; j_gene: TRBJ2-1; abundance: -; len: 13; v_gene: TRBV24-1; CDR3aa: CATGGTGGGEQFF; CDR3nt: TGTGCCACCGGCGGGACAGGGGGTGGTGAGCAGTTCTTC
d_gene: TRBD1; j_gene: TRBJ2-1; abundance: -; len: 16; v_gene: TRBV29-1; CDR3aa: CSVPSGQGHSYNEQFF; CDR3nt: TGCAGCGTACCTTCGGGACAGGGGCACTCCTACAATGAGCAGTTCTTC
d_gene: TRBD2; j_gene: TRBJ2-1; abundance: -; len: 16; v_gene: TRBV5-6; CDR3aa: CASSPRLAGMYNEQFF; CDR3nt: TGTGCCAGCAGCCCCCGACTAGCGGGGATGTACAATGAGCAGTTCTTC
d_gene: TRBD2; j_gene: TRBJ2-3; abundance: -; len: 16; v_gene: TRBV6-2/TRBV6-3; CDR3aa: CASSSPGSGGTDTQYF; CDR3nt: TGTGCCAGCAGTTCCCCGGGTAGCGGGGGCACAGATACGCAGTATTTT